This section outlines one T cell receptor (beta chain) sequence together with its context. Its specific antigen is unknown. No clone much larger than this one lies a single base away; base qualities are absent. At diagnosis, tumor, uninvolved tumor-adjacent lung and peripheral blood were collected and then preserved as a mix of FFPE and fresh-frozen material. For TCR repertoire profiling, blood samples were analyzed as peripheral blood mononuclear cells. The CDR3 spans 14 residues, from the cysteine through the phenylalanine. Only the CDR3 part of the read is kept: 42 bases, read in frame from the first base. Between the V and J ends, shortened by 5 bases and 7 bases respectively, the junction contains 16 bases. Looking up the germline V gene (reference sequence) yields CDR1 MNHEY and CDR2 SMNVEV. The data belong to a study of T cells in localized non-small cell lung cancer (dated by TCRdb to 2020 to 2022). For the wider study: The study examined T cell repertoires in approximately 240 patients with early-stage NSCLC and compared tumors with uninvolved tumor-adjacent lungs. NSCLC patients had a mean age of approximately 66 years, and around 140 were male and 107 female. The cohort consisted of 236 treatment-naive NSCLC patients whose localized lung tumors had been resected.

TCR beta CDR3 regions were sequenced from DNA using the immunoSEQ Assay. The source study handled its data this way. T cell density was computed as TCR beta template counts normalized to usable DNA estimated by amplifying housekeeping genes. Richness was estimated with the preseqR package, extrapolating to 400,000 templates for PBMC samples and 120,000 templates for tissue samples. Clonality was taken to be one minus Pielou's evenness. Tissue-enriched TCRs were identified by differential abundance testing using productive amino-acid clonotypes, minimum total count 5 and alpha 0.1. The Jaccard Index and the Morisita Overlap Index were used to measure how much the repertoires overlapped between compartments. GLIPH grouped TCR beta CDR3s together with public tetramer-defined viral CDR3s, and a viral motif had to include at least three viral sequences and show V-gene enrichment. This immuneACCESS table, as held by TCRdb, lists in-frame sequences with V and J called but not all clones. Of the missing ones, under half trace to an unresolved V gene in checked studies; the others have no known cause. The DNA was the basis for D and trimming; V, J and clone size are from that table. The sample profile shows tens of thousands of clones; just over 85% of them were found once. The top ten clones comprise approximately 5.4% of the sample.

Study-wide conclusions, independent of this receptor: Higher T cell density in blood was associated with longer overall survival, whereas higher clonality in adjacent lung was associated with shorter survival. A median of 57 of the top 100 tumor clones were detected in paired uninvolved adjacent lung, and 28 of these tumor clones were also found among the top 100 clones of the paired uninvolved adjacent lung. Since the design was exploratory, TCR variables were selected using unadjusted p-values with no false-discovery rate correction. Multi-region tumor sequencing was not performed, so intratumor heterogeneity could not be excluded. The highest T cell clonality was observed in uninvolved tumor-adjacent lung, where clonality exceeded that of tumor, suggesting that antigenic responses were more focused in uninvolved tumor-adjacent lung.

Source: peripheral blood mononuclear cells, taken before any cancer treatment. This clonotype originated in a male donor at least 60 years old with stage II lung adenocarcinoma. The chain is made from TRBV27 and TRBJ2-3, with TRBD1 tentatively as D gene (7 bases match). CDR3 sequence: CASSQRQGGNTQYF. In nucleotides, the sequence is TGTGCCAGCAGTCAGCGCCAGGGGGGAAATACGCAGTATTTT.